What follows are 10 T cell receptor beta chains derived from one specimen sequenced in a study of cytomegalovirus exposure and HLA in healthy donors. PCR amplification relied on 60 Vbeta primers (plus 13 Jbeta primers). Sequencing was performed with immunoSEQ multiplex PCR; in TCRdb, only in-frame clones are kept and a portion is missing. The sample shows approximately 80,000 clones, 70% to 75% of them seen only once. Sequences were obtained from PBMCs. The receptors shown here come from a man aged 55-75 years in good health and CMV-seronegative.

The chain uses TRBV19 and TRBJ2-7; 11 bases map to TRBD1. Trimming at V came to 0 bases and at J to 3 bases, leaving 4 bases not matched to a gene. The CDR3 length is 16 residues. Germline V gene lookup returns CDR1 LNHDA and CDR2 SQIVND (reference sequence). CDR3 protein: CASSIDAGTGGYEQYF. In DNA form, the CDR3 reads TGTGCCAGTAGTATAGACGCCGGGACAGGGGGCTACGAGCAGTACTTC.

The DNA for the CDR3 is TGTGCCAGCAGCTTAGAGTCTGGCGGAGCTAACTATGGCTACACCTTC. Translated, it gives CASSLESGGANYGYTF. This rearrangement joins TRBV7-9 to TRBJ1-2; D gene uncertain. This CDR3 spans 16 amino acids. Germline V gene sequence: CDR1 SEHNR, CDR2 FQNEAQ (reference sequence). Trimming took 1 base from V and 0 from J, leaving 12 bases between them.

The V and J genes are TRBV2 and TRBJ1-2, with a possible D match to TRBD1 (6 bases). The CDR3 has 14 amino acids. Germline CDR1 SNHLY, CDR2 FYNNEI. V was pared by 7 bases and J by 0 bases, with 12 bases between. CDR3 sequence (DNA): TGTGCCAGCAATATGGACAGAGCTAACTATGGCTACACCTTC. This gives the protein CASNMDRANYGYTF.

V and J are TRBV5-5 and TRBJ1-1, with D possibly TRBD1 on 5 matching bases. Trimming removed 0 bases at V and 4 bases at J, with 10 bases between. From germline, CDR1 is SGHKS and CDR2 YYEKEE (reference sequence). This CDR3 spans 14 amino acids. The CDR3 DNA sequence: TGTGCCAGCAGCTTGGGGGGGGTGAGCACTGAAGCTTTCTTT. This encodes CASSLGGVSTEAFF.

A remark on this clone: This same CDR3 is encoded by further DNA sequences in the sample. V gene TRBV5-1 combines with J gene TRBJ1-1; D is perhaps TRBD1 (5 bases). The CDR3 runs 13 residues. The germline V gene has CDR1 SGHRS and CDR2 YFSETQ. V lost 0 bases and J 4 bases, leaving 7 bases between the germline ends. The CDR3 nucleotides read TGCGCCAGCAGCTTGGGCGGGGGCACTGAAGCTTTCTTT. Protein sequence: CASSLGGGTEAFF.

This chain uses TRBV9 with TRBJ2-1; 12 nucleotides align to TRBD2. Germline V gene data show CDR1 as SGDLS and CDR2 as YYNGEE. This CDR3 is built from 15 residues. The V gene end was trimmed by 2 bases and the J gene end by 6 bases; junction bases not matched to a gene: 3. CDR3 DNA sequence: TGTGCCAGCAGCGTCGCTAGCGGGGGGGGCAATGAGCAGTTCTTC. It translates to CASSVASGGGNEQFF.

The gene calls are TRBV2 and TRBJ2-5; possibly TRBD1 for D (6 bases). This CDR3 spans 15 amino acids. The germline gives CDR1 SNHLY, CDR2 FYNNEI. V was trimmed by 4 bases and J by 2 bases, leaving 14 bases between them. CDR3 nucleotides: TGTGCCAGCAGTGGAAGGACAGTTTTGCAAGAGACCCAGTACTTC. Translating it yields CASSGRTVLQETQYF.

The chain links TRBV5-1 to TRBJ2-7; D ambiguous. The V and J ends lost 1 base and 7 bases respectively, with 9 bases between them. CDR1 is SGHRS, CDR2 YFSETQ, per germline. The CDR3 has 12 amino acids. The CDR3: CASSLISEEQYF. The CDR3 DNA reads TGCGCCAGCAGCTTGATCAGCGAGGAGCAGTACTTC.

The chain joins TRBV5-1 to TRBJ2-3; no clear D. There are 13 residues in the CDR3. V gave up 0 bases and J gave up 1 base, with 3 bases separating them. From germline, CDR1 is SGHRS and CDR2 YFSETQ. CDR3 sequence reads: CASSLAGTDTQYF. The CDR3, as DNA: TGCGCCAGCAGCTTGGCGGGCACAGATACGCAGTATTTT.

The chain uses TRBV15 and TRBJ1-5; a weak D match, TRBD1 (6 bases). V was shortened by 2 bases and J by 4 bases, with 15 bases between the two germline ends. Germline-derived CDR1 and CDR2 are LNHNV and YYDKDF (reference sequence). The CDR3 is made up of 16 amino acids. CDR3 region: CATSRSTGFRNQPQHF. For the CDR3, the DNA is TGTGCCACCAGCAGATCGACAGGCTTCAGGAATCAGCCCCAGCATTTT.